The sequence of this TCR beta chain was determined in a study of CD8 T cells in Susac syndrome. Random hexamers were used to reverse transcribe an amount of roughly 0.45 to 1 ug RNA. Each CDR3 protein is one row after TCRdb ran MiXCR on the immunoSEQ multiplex PCR reads. The sample records about 150,000 distinct CDR3 sequences, roughly 95% being singletons. V was trimmed by 0 bases and J by 0 bases, leaving 12 bases between them. The germline V gene encodes CDR1 SGHRS and CDR2 YFSETQ. The CDR3 runs to 16 residues. J is TRBJ1-1 and V is TRBV5-1; D gene ambiguous. This clonotype was obtained from a human donor with multiple sclerosis. Sample: CD8+ T cells from PBMCs. The CDR3 spells CASSLALGFMNTEAFF. CDR3 coding DNA: TGCGCCAGCAGCTTGGCACTGGGATTCATGAACACTGAAGCTTTCTTT.